This TCR beta chain emerged from a study of blood T cells in healthy people across ages. Study outcomes and limitations: As age increased, TCR beta diversity per million T cells fell in a roughly linear fashion.

In the case of this clonotype: As yet, its antigen is unknown.

Germline-derived CDR1 and CDR2 are LGHNA and YNFKEQ. The CDR3 extends over 19 amino acids. The V and J ends lost 5 bases and 2 bases, in that order; junction bases with no gene match: 10. Combining a sample-barcoded 5' primer with a J-beta primer mix, a second PCR ran for about 6 to 12 cycles. MiXCR, run by TCRdb on the 5' RACE reads, gives a single entry per CDR3 protein. Of 730,000 or so distinct CDR3 sequences listed, roughly 47% are singletons. The sample was blood. The V and J genes are TRBV4-2 and TRBJ2-3, with TRBD2 identical over 16 bases. The source of this sequence is an older woman in good health. CDR3 coding DNA: TGTGCCAGCAGCGCCCACGGGACTAGCGGGAGGGCCCTCACAGATACGCAGTATTTT. Protein: CASSAHGTSGRALTDTQYF.